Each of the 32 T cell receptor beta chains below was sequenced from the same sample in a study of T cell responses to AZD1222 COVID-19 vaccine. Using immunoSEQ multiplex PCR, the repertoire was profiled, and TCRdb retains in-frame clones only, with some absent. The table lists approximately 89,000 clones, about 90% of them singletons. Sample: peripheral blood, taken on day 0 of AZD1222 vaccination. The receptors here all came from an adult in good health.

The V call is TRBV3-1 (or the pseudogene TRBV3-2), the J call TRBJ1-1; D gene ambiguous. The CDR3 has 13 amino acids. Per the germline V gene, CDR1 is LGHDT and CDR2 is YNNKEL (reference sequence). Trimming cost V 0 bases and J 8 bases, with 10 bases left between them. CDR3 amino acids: CASSQEGGIEAFF. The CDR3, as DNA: TGTGCCAGCAGCCAAGAGGGAGGGATCGAAGCTTTCTTT.

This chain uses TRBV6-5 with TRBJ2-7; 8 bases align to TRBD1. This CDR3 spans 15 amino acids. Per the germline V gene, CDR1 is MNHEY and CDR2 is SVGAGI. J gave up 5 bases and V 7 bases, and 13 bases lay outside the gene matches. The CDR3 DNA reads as TGTGCCAGCAAACCGGGACAGGAACCGGCCAACGAGCAGTACTTC. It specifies CASKPGQEPANEQYF.

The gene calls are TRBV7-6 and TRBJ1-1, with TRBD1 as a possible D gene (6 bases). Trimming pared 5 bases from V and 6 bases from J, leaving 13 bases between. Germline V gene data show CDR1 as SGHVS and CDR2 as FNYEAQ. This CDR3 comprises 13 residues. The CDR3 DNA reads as TGTGCCAGCAGCCGGACAGAATGGGCTGAAGCTTTCTTT. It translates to CASSRTEWAEAFF.

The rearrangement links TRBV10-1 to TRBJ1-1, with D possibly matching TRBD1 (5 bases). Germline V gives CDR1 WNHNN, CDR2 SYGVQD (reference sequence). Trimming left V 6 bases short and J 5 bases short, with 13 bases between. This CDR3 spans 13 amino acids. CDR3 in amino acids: CASRLDGGTEAFF. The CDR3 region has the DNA TGCGCCAGCAGATTGGACGGGGGGACTGAAGCTTTCTTT.

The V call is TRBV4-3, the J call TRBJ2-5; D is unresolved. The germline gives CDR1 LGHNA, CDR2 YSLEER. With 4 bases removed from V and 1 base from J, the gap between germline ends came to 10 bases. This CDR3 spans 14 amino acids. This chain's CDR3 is CASSPGPLQETQYF. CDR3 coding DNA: TGCGCCAGCAGCCCCGGACCGCTCCAAGAGACCCAGTACTTC.

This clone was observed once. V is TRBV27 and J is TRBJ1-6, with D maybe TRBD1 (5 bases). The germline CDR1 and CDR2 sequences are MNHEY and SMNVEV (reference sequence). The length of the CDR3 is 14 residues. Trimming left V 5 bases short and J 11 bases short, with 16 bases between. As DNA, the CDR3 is TGTGCCAGCAGTCCCCGGAGGGGAGGCGCACCCCTCCACTTT. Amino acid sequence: CASSPRRGGAPLHF.

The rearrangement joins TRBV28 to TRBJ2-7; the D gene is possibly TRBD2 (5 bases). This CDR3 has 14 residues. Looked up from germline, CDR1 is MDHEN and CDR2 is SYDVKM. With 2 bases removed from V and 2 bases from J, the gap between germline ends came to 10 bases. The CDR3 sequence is CASSLGGAAYEQYF. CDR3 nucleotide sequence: TGTGCCAGCAGTTTAGGAGGAGCCGCCTACGAGCAGTACTTC.

The CDR3 DNA is TGTGCCAGCAGCTTGCAAGCGACAGGTCAAGAGACCCAGTACTTC. Its protein product is CASSLQATGQETQYF. The chain is built from TRBV7-9 and TRBJ2-5, with D perhaps TRBD1 (6 bases). V dropped 3 bases and J dropped 2 bases, with 13 bases sitting between them. This CDR3 is 15 amino acids long. Per germline, CDR1 SEHNR and CDR2 FQNEAQ (reference sequence).

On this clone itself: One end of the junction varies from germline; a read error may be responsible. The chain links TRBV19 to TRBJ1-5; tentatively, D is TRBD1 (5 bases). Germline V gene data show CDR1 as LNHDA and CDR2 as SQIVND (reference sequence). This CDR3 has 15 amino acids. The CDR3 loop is CASSLDPGGDQPQHF. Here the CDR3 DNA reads TGTGCCAGTAGTCTAGATCCGGGGGGAGATCAGCCCCAGCATTTT.

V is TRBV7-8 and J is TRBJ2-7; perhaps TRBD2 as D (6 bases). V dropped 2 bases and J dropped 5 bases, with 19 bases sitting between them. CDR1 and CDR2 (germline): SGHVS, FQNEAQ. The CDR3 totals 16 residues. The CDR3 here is CASSLITMGGLDEQYF. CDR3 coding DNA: TGTGCCAGCAGCTTAATTACTATGGGAGGTCTAGACGAGCAGTACTTC.

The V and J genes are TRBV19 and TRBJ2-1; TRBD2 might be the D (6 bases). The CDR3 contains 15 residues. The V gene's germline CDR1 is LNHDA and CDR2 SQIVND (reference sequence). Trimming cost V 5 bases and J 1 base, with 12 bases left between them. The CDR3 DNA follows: TGTGCCAGTAGTGGACGGGGGAGGTCCTACAATGAGCAGTTCTTC. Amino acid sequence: CASSGRGRSYNEQFF.

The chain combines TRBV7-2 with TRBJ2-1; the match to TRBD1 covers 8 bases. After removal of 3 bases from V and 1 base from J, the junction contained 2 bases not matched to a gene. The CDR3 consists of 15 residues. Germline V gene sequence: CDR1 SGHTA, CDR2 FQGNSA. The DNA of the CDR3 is TGTGCCAGCAGCTTTAGGGACAGGTCCTACAATGAGCAGTTCTTC. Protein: CASSFRDRSYNEQFF.

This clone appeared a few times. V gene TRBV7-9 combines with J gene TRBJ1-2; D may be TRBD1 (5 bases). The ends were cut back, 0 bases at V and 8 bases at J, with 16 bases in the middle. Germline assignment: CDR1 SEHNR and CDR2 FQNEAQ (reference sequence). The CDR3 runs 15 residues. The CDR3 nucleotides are TGTGCCAGCAGCTTAGCGGAGGGACGAAGGGCGGGCTACACCTTC. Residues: CASSLAEGRRAGYTF.

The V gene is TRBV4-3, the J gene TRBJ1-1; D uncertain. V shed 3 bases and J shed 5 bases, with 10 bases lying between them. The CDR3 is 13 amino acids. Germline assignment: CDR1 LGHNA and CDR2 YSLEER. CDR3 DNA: TGCGCCAGCAGCCAGGCCCGAGGAACTGAAGCTTTCTTT. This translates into CASSQARGTEAFF.

Written as DNA, the CDR3 is TGTGCCACCAGCAGAGACCCGGCAGGGGATGAGCAGTACTTC. It is translated as CATSRDPAGDEQYF. V and J are TRBV15 and TRBJ2-7; D is perhaps TRBD1 (6 bases). Per germline, CDR1 LNHNV and CDR2 YYDKDF (reference sequence). CDR3 length: 14 amino acids. V gave up 0 bases and J gave up 7 bases, with 13 bases separating them.

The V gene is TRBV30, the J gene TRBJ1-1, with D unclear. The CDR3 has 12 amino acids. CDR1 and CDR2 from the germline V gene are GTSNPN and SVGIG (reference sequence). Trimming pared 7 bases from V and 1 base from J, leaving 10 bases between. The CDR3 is CALMRENTEAFF. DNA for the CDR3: TGTGCCTTAATGAGGGAGAACACTGAAGCTTTCTTT.

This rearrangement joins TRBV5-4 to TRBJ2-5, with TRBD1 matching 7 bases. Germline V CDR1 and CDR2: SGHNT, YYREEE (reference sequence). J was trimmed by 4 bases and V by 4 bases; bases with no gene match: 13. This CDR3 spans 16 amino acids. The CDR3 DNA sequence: TGTGCCAGCAGCCTAAGACAGGGCCCGCAACGAGAGACCCAGTACTTC. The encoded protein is CASSLRQGPQRETQYF.

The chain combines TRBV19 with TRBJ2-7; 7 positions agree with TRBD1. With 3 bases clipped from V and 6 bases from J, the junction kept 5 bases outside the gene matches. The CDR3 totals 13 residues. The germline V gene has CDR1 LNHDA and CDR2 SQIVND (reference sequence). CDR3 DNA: TGTGCCAGTAGTATGGGACAGTCCGCCGAGCAGTACTTC. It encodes CASSMGQSAEQYF.

The CDR3 loop reads CASRGLGQGSRVSIEPQHF. CDR3 coding DNA: TGTGCCAGCAGGGGACTCGGACAGGGATCCAGGGTGTCCATCGAGCCCCAGCATTTT. This sequence joins TRBV27 and TRBJ1-5, with 8 bases aligning to TRBD1. This CDR3 is 19 amino acids long. Germline V gene lookup returns CDR1 MNHEY and CDR2 SMNVEV (reference sequence). J was trimmed by 8 bases and V by 6 bases; bases with no gene match: 24.

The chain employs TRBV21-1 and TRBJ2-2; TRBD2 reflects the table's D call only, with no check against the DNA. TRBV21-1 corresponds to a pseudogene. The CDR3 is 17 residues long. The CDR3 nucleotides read TGTGCCAGCAGCAAAGCTGGGGGGGGATCGAACACCGGGGAGCTGTTTTTT. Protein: CASSKAGGGSNTGELFF.

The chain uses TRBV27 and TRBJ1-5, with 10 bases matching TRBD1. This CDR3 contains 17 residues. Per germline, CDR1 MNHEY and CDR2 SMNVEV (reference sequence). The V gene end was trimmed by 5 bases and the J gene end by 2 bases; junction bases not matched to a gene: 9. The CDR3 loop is CASSAGTGAGGNQPQHF. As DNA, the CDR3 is TGTGCCAGCAGTGCCGGGACAGGGGCTGGTGGCAATCAGCCCCAGCATTTT.

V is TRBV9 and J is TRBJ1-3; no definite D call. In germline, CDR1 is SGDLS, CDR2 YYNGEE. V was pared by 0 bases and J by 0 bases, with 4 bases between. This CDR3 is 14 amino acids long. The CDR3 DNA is TGTGCCAGCAGCGTAGATAGCTCTGGAAACACCATATATTTT. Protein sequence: CASSVDSSGNTIYF.

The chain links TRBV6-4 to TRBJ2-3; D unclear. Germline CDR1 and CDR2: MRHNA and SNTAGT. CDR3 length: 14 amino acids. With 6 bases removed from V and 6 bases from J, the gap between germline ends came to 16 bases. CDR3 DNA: TGTGCCAGCAGACCTACCGACCTGGGGGATACGCAGTATTTT. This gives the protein CASRPTDLGDTQYF.

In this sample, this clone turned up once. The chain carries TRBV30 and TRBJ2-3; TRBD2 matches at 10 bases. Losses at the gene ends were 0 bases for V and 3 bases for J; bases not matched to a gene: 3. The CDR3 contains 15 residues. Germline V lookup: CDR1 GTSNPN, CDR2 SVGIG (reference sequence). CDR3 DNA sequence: TGTGCCTGGAGTGTAGGGACTAGCGAGACAGATACGCAGTATTTT. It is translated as CAWSVGTSETDTQYF.

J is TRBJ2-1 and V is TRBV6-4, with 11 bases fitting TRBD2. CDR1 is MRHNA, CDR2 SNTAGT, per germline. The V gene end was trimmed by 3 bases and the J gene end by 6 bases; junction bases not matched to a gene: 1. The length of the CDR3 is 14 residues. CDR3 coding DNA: TGTGCCAGCAGTGAGGGGACTAGCGGCAATGAGCAGTTCTTC. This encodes CASSEGTSGNEQFF.

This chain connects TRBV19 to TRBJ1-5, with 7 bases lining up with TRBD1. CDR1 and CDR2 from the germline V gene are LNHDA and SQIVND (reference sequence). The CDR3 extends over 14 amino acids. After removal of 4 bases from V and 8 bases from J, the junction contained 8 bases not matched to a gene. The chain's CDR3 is CASSTPDRYEPQHF. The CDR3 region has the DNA TGTGCCAGTAGTACGCCGGACAGGTACGAGCCCCAGCATTTT.

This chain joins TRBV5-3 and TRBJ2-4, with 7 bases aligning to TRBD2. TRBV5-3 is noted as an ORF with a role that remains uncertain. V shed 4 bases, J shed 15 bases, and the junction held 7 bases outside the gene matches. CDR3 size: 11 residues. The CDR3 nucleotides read TGTGCCAGAAGCCTTAGCGGGCCCCGGTACTTC. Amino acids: CARSLSGPRYF.

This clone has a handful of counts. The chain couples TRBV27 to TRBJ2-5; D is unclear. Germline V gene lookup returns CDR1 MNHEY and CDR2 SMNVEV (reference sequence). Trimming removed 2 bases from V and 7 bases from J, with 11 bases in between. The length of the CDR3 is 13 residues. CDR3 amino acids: CASSLGAKGTQYF. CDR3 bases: TGTGCCAGCAGTTTAGGCGCCAAGGGGACCCAGTACTTC.

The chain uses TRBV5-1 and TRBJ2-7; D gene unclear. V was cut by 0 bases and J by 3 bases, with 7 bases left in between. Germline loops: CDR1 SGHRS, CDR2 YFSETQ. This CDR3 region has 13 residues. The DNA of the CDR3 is TGCGCCAGCAGCTTGGACAGAAACTACGAGCAGTACTTC. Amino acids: CASSLDRNYEQYF. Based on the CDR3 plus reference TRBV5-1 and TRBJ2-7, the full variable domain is KAGVTQTPRYLIKTRGQQVTLSCSPISGHRSVSWYQQTPGQGLQFLFEYFSETQRNKGNFPGRFSGRQFSNSRSEMNVSTLELGDSALYLCASSLDRNYEQYFGPGTRLTVT.

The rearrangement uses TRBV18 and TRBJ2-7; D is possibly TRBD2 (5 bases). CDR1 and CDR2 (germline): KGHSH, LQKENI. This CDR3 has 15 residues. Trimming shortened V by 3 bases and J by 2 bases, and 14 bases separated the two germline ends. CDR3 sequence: CASSPPSTIPYEQYF. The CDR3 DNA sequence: TGTGCCAGCTCACCCCCTAGCACGATTCCCTACGAGCAGTACTTC. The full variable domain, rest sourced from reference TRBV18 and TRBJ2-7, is NAGVMQNPRHLVRRRGQEARLRCSPMKGHSHVYWYRQLPEEGLKFMVYLQKENIIDESGMPKERFSAEFPKEGPSILRIQQVVRGDSAAYFCASSPPSTIPYEQYFGPGTRLTVT.

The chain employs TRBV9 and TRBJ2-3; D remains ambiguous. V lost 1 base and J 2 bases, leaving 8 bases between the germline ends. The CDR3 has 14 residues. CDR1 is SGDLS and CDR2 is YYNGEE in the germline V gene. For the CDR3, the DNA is TGTGCCAGCAGCGTAAGCTGGGTCACAGATACGCAGTATTTT. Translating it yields CASSVSWVTDTQYF. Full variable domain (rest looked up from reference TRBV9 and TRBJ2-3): DSGVTQTPKHLITATGQRVTLRCSPRSGDLSVYWYQQSLDQGLQFLIQYYNGEERAKGNILERFSAQQFPDLHSELNLSSLELGDSALYFCASSVSWVTDTQYFGPGTRLTVL.

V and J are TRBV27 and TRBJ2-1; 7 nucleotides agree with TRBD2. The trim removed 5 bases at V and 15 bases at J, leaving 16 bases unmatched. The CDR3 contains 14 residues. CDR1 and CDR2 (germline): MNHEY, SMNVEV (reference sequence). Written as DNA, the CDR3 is TGTGCCAGCAGTCCTACATCGACTAGCTCGAGTCGGTTCTTC. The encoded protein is CASSPTSTSSSRFF.